The 5 T cell receptor beta chains below come from one sample, sequenced in a study of untreated major depressive disorder. Libraries were prepared by immunoSEQ multiplex PCR; TCRdb keeps only in-frame clonotypes and omits some of them. The profile shows fewer than 25,000 clones, over 65% of them singletons. The material sequenced was CD4+ T cells from PBMCs. These receptors were taken from a woman in her twenties or thirties in good health.

The chain combines TRBV19 with TRBJ1-2, with 8 bases aligning to TRBD1. CDR3 length equals 14 residues. Germline CDR1 and CDR2: LNHDA and SQIVND (reference sequence). Trimming took 5 bases from V and 2 from J; bases not matched to a gene: 4. The chain's CDR3 is CASSLGTGNYGYTF. CDR3 coding DNA: TGTGCCAGTAGTCTTGGGACAGGAAACTATGGCTACACCTTC.

The CDR3 sequence: CASRGGQGGNEKLFF. CDR3 coding DNA: TGTGCCAGCAGGGGGGGACAGGGTGGAAATGAAAAACTGTTTTTT. The chain carries TRBV6-6 and TRBJ1-4; 9 positions agree with TRBD1. Germline V lookup: CDR1 MNHNY, CDR2 SVGAGI (reference sequence). Trimming took 6 bases from V and 5 from J; bases not matched to a gene: 7. This CDR3 spans 15 amino acids.

The table lists this clone with a few counts. The chain is built from TRBV10-3 and TRBJ2-7, with a tentative D call TRBD2 (5 bases). V lost 6 bases to trimming and J lost 6 bases, with 12 bases between them. The CDR3 loop spans 12 amino acids. Per the germline V gene, CDR1 is ENHRY and CDR2 is SYGVKD. The DNA for the CDR3 is TGTGCCATCAGGGGCAGGACTGGCGAGCAGTACTTC. It codes for CAIRGRTGEQYF.

This sequence joins TRBV6-4 and TRBJ2-1; 7 bases map to TRBD2. With V trimmed by 0 bases and J by 9 bases, 8 bases remained unmatched. The CDR3 is 15 amino acids. Per germline, CDR1 MRHNA and CDR2 SNTAGT. DNA of the CDR3: TGTGCCAGCAGTGACTCGGGGGGAGGGTCGTCTGAGCAGTTCTTC. Translating it yields CASSDSGGGSSEQFF.

DNA for the CDR3: TGTGCCAGCAGTTCCGTCGACAGGGGAAGGGCTGAAGCTTTCTTT. It is translated as CASSSVDRGRAEAFF. V and J are TRBV27 and TRBJ1-1, with 8 bases that match TRBD1. Trimming cost V 4 bases and J 6 bases; bases outside gene matches: 10. The length of the CDR3 is 15 residues. CDR1 is MNHEY, CDR2 SMNVEV, per germline (reference sequence).